The T cell receptor (beta chain) described here comes from a study of post-analysis software for immune sequencing data. Study context: Relapsing-remitting, secondary progressive and progressive-relapsing forms made up the multiple sclerosis disease courses. General study points: There were five TRBV segments more frequent in patients than controls, and TRBV5-6, TRBV5-1 and TRBV20-1 were among them.

Germline lookup yields CDR1 DFQATT and CDR2 SNEGSKA (reference sequence). The CDR3 is 17 amino acids. Incorporated into the TCR beta cDNA libraries were unique molecular identifiers, which served to reduce PCR and sequencing biases. Input amounts of 1 to 10 million T cells were used. These gave about 500,000 cDNA molecules, so each molecule approximated one T cell. TCRdb reprocessed the PCR reads via MiXCR and lists one record per CDR3 protein. The table shows about 460,000 distinct CDR3 sequences, with under 55% occurring only once. A remark on this clonotype: Its specificity is unknown.

J is TRBJ2-5 and V is TRBV20-1; 15 nucleotides agree with TRBD2. The J call is doubtful: the DNA matches TRBJ2-7 better. Input material: blood. The TCR was taken from a girl aged 5 to 17 with multiple sclerosis. The CDR3, as DNA: TGCAGTGCTAGAAGTAGGACTAGCGGGGGGGGTTGGCACGAGCAGTACTTC. It encodes CSARSRTSGGGWHEQYF.